This TCR beta chain was sequenced during a study of T cell clonality in common variable immunodeficiency. Whole-study results and caveats: CVID subjects shared fewer TCRbeta clones than healthy controls did. Common variable immunodeficiency TCR beta sequences reportedly had fewer deletions and N-nucleotide insertions. TCRbeta clonality was increased in CVID versus healthy controls.

Sequencing used immunoSEQ multiplex PCR; TCRdb keeps in-frame clones, though not all of them. In total the sample includes 57,000 or so clones, none of them seen once. Deletions cut 1 base from V and 7 bases from J, with 10 bases between. The germline gives CDR1 SNHLY, CDR2 FYNNEI. The CDR3 totals 14 residues. There are many counts of this clone. Its matching antigen is unknown. The CDR3 extends 3 residues past the end of the read, so its final part is completed from the germline J gene. This clonotype originated in a person aged 18 to 75 in good health. The sample comprised peripheral blood mononuclear cells. V usage is TRBV2 and J usage is TRBJ2-2; TRBD2 might be the D (5 bases). The CDR3 DNA, read in part, is TGTGCCAGCAGTGAAGGAGGACTGGTCGGGGAG. Amino acids: CASSEGGLVGE. From start to end, the CDR3 is CASSEGGLVGELFF.